The 10 T cell receptor beta chains below all came from one sample that was sequenced in a study of regulatory and conventional T cells in RAG deficiency. The repertoire was sequenced with immunoSEQ multiplex PCR; TCRdb's copy has only in-frame clones and lacks some. The sample lists 22,000 or so clones, 85% to 95% seen once, with roughly 0.77% in the top ten. Blood CD4+ CD25-low CD127-high conventional T cells supplied the genomic DNA template. This same sample was also part of a study on regulatory T cells. As that report states: Primers: 52 TRBV forward and 13 TRBJ reverse.

The source material was CD4+ T cells sorted from blood. Receptor source: a human donor in good health.

V gene TRBV19 combines with J gene TRBJ1-5; TRBD1 might be the D (6 bases). This CDR3 contains 15 residues. Germline CDR1 is LNHDA and CDR2 is SQIVND (reference sequence). V dropped 3 bases and J dropped 9 bases, with 18 bases sitting between them. CDR3 sequence (DNA): TGTGCCAGTAGTATCGGTCGCGACGGGGGGGCGCCCCAGCATTTT. Its translation is CASSIGRDGGAPQHF.

The chain is built from TRBV27 and TRBJ2-1; D unclear. Between the trimmed V and J ends, which lost 7 bases and 0 bases, there was a span of 13 bases. Germline CDR1 and CDR2: MNHEY and SMNVEV (reference sequence). The CDR3 has 15 residues. The CDR3 spells CASKDGRSSYNEQFF. The CDR3 nucleotides read TGTGCCAGCAAGGACGGGCGGAGCTCCTACAATGAGCAGTTCTTC.

This sequence joins TRBV19 and TRBJ2-1; TRBD2 agrees at 11 bases. J lost 0 bases, V lost 6 bases, and 16 bases had no gene match. Germline CDR1 reads LNHDA; CDR2 reads SQIVND (reference sequence). The CDR3 totals 20 residues. CDR3 in DNA: TGTGCCAGTAGGAAAGATCCGGGACTAGCGGCCCAGAGCTCCTACAATGAGCAGTTCTTC. Its translation: CASRKDPGLAAQSSYNEQFF.

This chain uses TRBV4-1 with TRBJ1-4; D might be TRBD1 (6 bases). Deletions cut 0 bases from V and 5 bases from J, with 19 bases between. Germline CDR1 is MGHRA and CDR2 is YSYEKL. The CDR3 has 18 amino acids. CDR3 in amino acids: CASSQDPGGSYPNEKLFF. CDR3 nucleotides: TGCGCCAGCAGCCAAGATCCTGGGGGCAGCTATCCCAATGAAAAACTGTTTTTT.

This clone has just one count. CDR3 sequence (DNA): TGTGCCAGCAGCGGTATTAAGAACACTGAAGCTTTCTTT. This translates into CASSGIKNTEAFF. The V call is TRBV6-1, the J call TRBJ1-1, with D unresolved. V was trimmed by 6 bases and J by 1 base, leaving 9 bases between them. The CDR3 has 13 residues. Germline V gene sequence: CDR1 MNHNS, CDR2 SASEGT.

The chain carries TRBV2 and TRBJ1-5; D call uncertain. The CDR3 runs 14 residues. Per germline, CDR1 SNHLY and CDR2 FYNNEI. The V gene lost 1 base and the J gene lost 4 bases, with 8 bases spanning the gap. DNA for the CDR3: TGTGCCAGCAGTGAAGTTGGAGGGAATCAGCCCCAGCATTTT. It codes for CASSEVGGNQPQHF.

This rearrangement joins TRBV20-1 to TRBJ1-4, with D hard to call. V dropped 3 bases and J dropped 4 bases, with 3 bases sitting between them. Germline CDR1 reads DFQATT; CDR2 reads SNEGSKA (reference sequence). This CDR3 comprises 11 residues. CDR3 in DNA: TGCAGTGCTAGTTATAATGAAAAACTGTTTTTT. It encodes CSASYNEKLFF.

The chain carries TRBV11-3 and TRBJ2-2; D may be TRBD2 (6 bases). Per the germline V gene, CDR1 is SGHNT and CDR2 is YENEEA. Trimming shortened V by 4 bases and J by 7 bases, and 16 bases separated the two germline ends. The CDR3 has 15 residues. CDR3 DNA sequence: TGTGCCAGCAGCTCCGACCCGACTAGTATCGGGGAGCTGTTTTTT. It encodes CASSSDPTSIGELFF.

The chain couples TRBV5-1 to TRBJ1-4; 7 positions agree with TRBD1. Per germline, CDR1 SGHRS and CDR2 YFSETQ. The CDR3 contains 15 residues. Germline trimming cut 0 bases from V and 6 bases from J; bases unmatched to any gene: 5. CDR3 nucleotides: TGCGCCAGCAGCTTGGGGACAGGATATGATGAAAAACTGTTTTTT. Translation gives CASSLGTGYDEKLFF.

This chain links TRBV6-1 with TRBJ1-2; TRBD1 might be the D (5 bases). The CDR3 totals 14 residues. Germline V gene lookup returns CDR1 MNHNS and CDR2 SASEGT. With 6 bases removed from V and 6 bases from J, the gap between germline ends came to 17 bases. CDR3 in amino acids: CASSSKGGAHGYTF. In nucleotides, the CDR3 is TGTGCCAGCAGCTCCAAAGGAGGGGCGCATGGCTACACCTTC.